This is a list of T cell receptor beta chains from one sample in a study of beta chain features in type 1 diabetes. This table comes from immunoSEQ multiplex PCR, and its TCRdb copy is limited to in-frame clones, with some not included. Found here are 70,000 to 95,000 clones, 25% to 35% of them singletons; the top ten hold roughly 0.44%. Sequenced: stem cell memory CD4+ T cells from blood. The source of these receptors is a woman aged 18 to 35 in good health. Both conserved end residues are part of each CDR3. The order of the fields is clone size, V gene, D gene, J gene, CDR3 length, CDR3 DNA, CDR3 protein. A D gene is named only where the DNA matches it firmly. Where a row states a size, it is once, few, many or the class of an expanded clone; other rows omit it.

.,TRBV2,.,TRBJ2-2,14,TGTGCCAGCAGTGACAAGCGTGGCACCGGGGAGCTGTTTTTT,CASSDKRGTGELFF
few,TRBV18,TRBD1,TRBJ1-2,15,TGTGCCAGCTCACCGGGGACAGGAGCTAACTATGGCTACACCTTC,CASSPGTGANYGYTF
.,TRBV5-4,.,TRBJ1-1,15,TGTGCCAGCAGCCCCTGGGGAGGGTGGAACACTGAAGCTTTCTTT,CASSPWGGWNTEAFF
.,TRBV6-5,TRBD2,TRBJ2-4,13,TGTGCCACCCAGGCTGGACTAGTAAACATTCAGTACTTC,CATQAGLVNIQYF
many,TRBV14,.,TRBJ2-1,14,TGTGCCAGCAGCCCCTACCGAAGTGAGAATGAGCAGTTCTTC,CASSPYRSENEQFF
.,TRBV5-1,TRBD1,TRBJ1-6,14,TGCGCCAGCAGCCCCACAGGGGTTAATTCACCCCTCCACTTT,CASSPTGVNSPLHF
.,TRBV6-6,.,TRBJ2-7,15,TGTGCCAGCAGTTACCGGGACAATTCCGACTACGAGCAGTACTTC,CASSYRDNSDYEQYF
few,TRBV5-1,.,TRBJ1-4,13,TGCGCCAGCAGGGAGCAGGGAAATGAAAAACTGTTTTTT,CASREQGNEKLFF
.,TRBV5-1,.,TRBJ2-1,14,TGCGCCAGCAGCTTGGGTTTGTCGGTACGGGAGCAGTTCTTC,CASSLGLSVREQFF
.,TRBV11-2,.,TRBJ1-1,13,TGTGCCAGCAGCTTAGAGGACAGCTCTGAAGCTTTCTTT,CASSLEDSSEAFF
.,TRBV5-1,.,TRBJ2-3,15,TGCGCCAGCAGGGGGCTACCAGGACCCACAGATACGCAGTATTTT,CASRGLPGPTDTQYF
.,TRBV7-9,.,TRBJ1-2,14,TGTGCCAGCAGCTTAGGGTTAGGCGACAGAAGCTACACCTTC,CASSLGLGDRSYTF
.,TRBV9,TRBD2,TRBJ2-3,16,TGTGCCAGCAGCGAGAGTAGCGGGGCTAGCACAGATACGCAGTATTTT,CASSESSGASTDTQYF
.,TRBV7-8,TRBD1,TRBJ1-1,14,TGTGCCAGCAGCCCGGGGACAGTCCTTAGGGGAGCTTTCTTT,CASSPGTVLRGAFF
.,TRBV7-9,TRBD1,TRBJ2-1,14,TGTGCCAGCAGCTTATCGACAGGGGGCACTGAGCAGTTCTTC,CASSLSTGGTEQFF
.,TRBV9,.,TRBJ1-1,16,TGTGCCAGCAGCGTAGATGGCAGACAAAGAAGTACTGAAGCTTTCTTT,CASSVDGRQRSTEAFF
few,TRBV18,TRBD2,TRBJ2-1,15,TGTGCCAGCTCACCCTTCCGGGGGGGCCGGGTTGAGCAGTTCTTC,CASSPFRGGRVEQFF
.,TRBV7-9,.,TRBJ2-5,12,TGTGCCAGCGGGGCCATCCAAGAGACCCAGTACTTC,CASGAIQETQYF
.,TRBV7-9,.,TRBJ1-6,14,TGTGCCAGCAGCTCCCGACAGGAGCGGGAACCCCTCCACTTT,CASSSRQEREPLHF
.,TRBV6-1,TRBD1,TRBJ1-2,14,TGTGCCAGCAGGACACAGGGGACCAACTATGGCTACACCTTC,CASRTQGTNYGYTF
.,TRBV7-2,TRBD1,TRBJ2-1,16,TGTGCCAGCAGCAACTTTGGGACAGGGGGGAACAATGAGCAGTTCTTC,CASSNFGTGGNNEQFF
few,TRBV7-2,.,TRBJ2-5,13,TGTGCCAGCAGCTTACAGGGCCGGGAGACCCAGTACTTC,CASSLQGRETQYF
.,TRBV11-3,.,TRBJ2-2,15,TGTGCCAGCAGCTTGGAACAGGGAGGGGCCGGGGAGCTGTTTTTT,CASSLEQGGAGELFF
.,TRBV10-2,.,TRBJ2-7,11,TGCGCCAGCAGTCCCGCCTACGAGCAGTACTTC,CASSPAYEQYF
few,TRBV30,.,TRBJ2-2,13,TGTGCCTGGAGTGCCCAGGGGTCCGGGGAGCTGTTTTTT,CAWSAQGSGELFF
.,TRBV5-1,.,TRBJ2-7,13,TGCGCCAGCAGCTTTCTGCAGGACAGCGAGCAGTACTTC,CASSFLQDSEQYF
.,TRBV4-2,.,TRBJ2-7,15,TGTGCCAGCAGCCAAGCCGGGACTTACGCCTACGAGCAGTACTTC,CASSQAGTYAYEQYF
few,TRBV29-1,.,TRBJ1-3,14,TGCAGCGTTGGTACAGTCGGATCTGGAAACACCATATATTTT,CSVGTVGSGNTIYF
.,TRBV30,.,TRBJ2-4,17,TGTGCCTGGAGTCACCGACAAGAGTTTTTAGCCAAAAACATTCAGTACTTC,CAWSHRQEFLAKNIQYF
.,TRBV19,TRBD1,TRBJ1-6,13,TGTGCCAACCCGGGACAGGATAATTCACCCCTCCACTTT,CANPGQDNSPLHF
.,TRBV21-1,.,TRBJ2-7,16,TGTGCCAGCAGCTGGCGTATTAGCGGGGGGGCGGAGGAGCAGTACTTC,CASSWRISGGAEEQYF
.,TRBV2,.,TRBJ1-5,14,TGTGCCAGCAGTACACAGGGAAGGGGGCAGCCCCAGCATTTT,CASSTQGRGQPQHF